This T cell receptor (beta chain) was sequenced during a study of cytomegalovirus exposure and HLA in healthy donors. Regarding the study as a whole: Association with HLA alleles at 0.05 false discovery rate was found for roughly 17,000 TCR beta sequences in a later analysis. Listed as cytomegalovirus-associated were 164 TCR beta chains. When analyzed later, a missense DCLRE1C variant was found to be linked to TCR beta V- and J-gene trimming. Analysis performed later showed TCR beta chains linked to HLA being more clonally expanded than equally common others.

As regards this clone: Antigen unknown.

The primer mix had 60 Vbeta and 13 Jbeta primers. Measured with immunoSEQ multiplex PCR; TCRdb has only the in-frame clones, and not every one. The table records more than 80,000 clones, roughly 74% of them present only once. The sequence was collected from a female donor in good health and CMV-seropositive. What was sequenced was PBMCs.

The CDR3 nucleotides read TGTGCCAGCACTTGGACAGGCGAGAACACCGGGGAGCTGTTTTTT. Translation: CASTWTGENTGELFF. V usage is TRBV28 and J usage is TRBJ2-2; 7 bases agree with TRBD1. The germline V gene has CDR1 MDHEN and CDR2 SYDVKM. CDR3 size: 15 residues. V trimming: 7 bases; J trimming: 1 base; junction bases outside the gene matches: 6.